This passage covers 23 T cell receptor beta chains from one sample sequenced in a study of blood T cell repertoires in COVID-19. Using immunoSEQ multiplex PCR, the repertoire was profiled, and TCRdb retains in-frame clones only, with some absent. The sample records about 110,000 clones, 75% to 80% being singletons. Sequencing was performed on peripheral blood. These receptors all come from a woman aged 80 or older with active or convalescent COVID-19.

This rearrangement joins TRBV5-1 to TRBJ2-1; 12 nucleotides match TRBD2. V trimming: 0 bases; J trimming: 5 bases; junction bases outside the gene matches: 3. The CDR3 is 16 amino acids. Germline V gene data show CDR1 as SGHRS and CDR2 as YFSETQ. For the CDR3, the DNA is TGCGCCAGCAGCTTGGGAGGACTAGCGGGAAACAATGAGCAGTTCTTC. Its protein product is CASSLGGLAGNNEQFF.

The V and J genes are TRBV7-7 and TRBJ2-7; maybe TRBD2 (6 bases). V lost 5 bases, J lost 7 bases, and 15 bases lay in between. In germline, CDR1 is SSHAT, CDR2 FNYEAQ (reference sequence). CDR3 length: 13 amino acids. The CDR3 spells CASSTDGGQEQYF. DNA for the CDR3: TGTGCCAGCAGCACCGACGGGGGTCAGGAGCAGTACTTC.

CDR3 in amino acids: CASSLRDSNTEAFF. CDR3 nucleotide sequence: TGTGCCAGCAGCTTACGGGACAGCAACACTGAAGCTTTCTTT. The chain employs TRBV7-9 and TRBJ1-1; 7 nucleotides agree with TRBD1. Trimming removed 2 bases from V and 2 bases from J; junction bases left unmatched: 2. Germline-derived CDR1 and CDR2 are SEHNR and FQNEAQ (reference sequence). This CDR3 is 14 amino acids long.

This clone was counted once. The CDR3 here is CASSLAGRNTEAFF. The CDR3 coding sequence is TGTGCCAGCAGCTTGGCGGGGAGGAACACTGAAGCTTTCTTT. The genes are TRBV5-5 and TRBJ1-1; no clear D gene. V was trimmed by 0 bases and J by 1 base, leaving 7 bases between them. Per the germline V gene, CDR1 is SGHKS and CDR2 is YYEKEE (reference sequence). The CDR3 consists of 14 residues.

This clone has just one count. V gene TRBV27 combines with J gene TRBJ1-5; D not resolved. The CDR3 runs to 15 residues. Germline values: CDR1 MNHEY, CDR2 SMNVEV (reference sequence). The V gene lost 5 bases and the J gene lost 4 bases, with 15 bases spanning the gap. The CDR3 here is CASSTRQVRNQPQHF. The CDR3, as DNA: TGTGCCAGCAGTACTCGTCAGGTTCGTAATCAGCCCCAGCATTTT.

This clone was observed a single time. The chain is built from TRBV5-5 and TRBJ2-7; D unclear. This CDR3 has 16 amino acids. Trimming cost V 4 bases and J 3 bases, with 20 bases left between them. Germline V CDR1 and CDR2: SGHKS, YYEKEE (reference sequence). The CDR3 DNA sequence: TGTGCCAGCAGCCGAACCCTAACCAGACAAGACTACGAGCAGTACTTC. Translating gives CASSRTLTRQDYEQYF.

The V and J genes are TRBV2 and TRBJ2-7, with D possibly being TRBD1 (9 bases). Per the germline V gene, CDR1 is SNHLY and CDR2 is FYNNEI. Trimming shortened V by 5 bases and J by 6 bases, and 20 bases separated the two germline ends. The CDR3 is 15 amino acids. The CDR3 DNA reads TGTGCCAGCAGTTATATTGGGACAGGGACTAGCGAGCAGTACTTC. The encoded protein is CASSYIGTGTSEQYF.

This clone has a handful of counts. The J gene is TRBJ1-1, the V gene TRBV28; D not certain. Trimming stripped 3 bases from V and 0 bases from J, with 2 bases between. There are 12 residues in the CDR3. Germline CDR1 is MDHEN and CDR2 is SYDVKM. The CDR3 coding sequence is TGTGCCAGCAGTTTTATGAACACTGAAGCTTTCTTT. Its protein is CASSFMNTEAFF. The variable domain in full, with the rest retrieved from reference TRBV28 and TRBJ1-1, is DVKVTQSSRYLVKRTGEKVFLECVQDMDHENMFWYRQDPGLGLRLIYFSYDVKMKEKGDIPEGYSVSREKKERFSLILESASTNQTSMYLCASSFMNTEAFFGQGTRLTVV.

This chain connects TRBV7-9 to TRBJ1-2; no reliable D call. Trimming removed 1 base from V and 4 bases from J, with 4 bases in between. CDR1 and CDR2 (germline): SEHNR, FQNEAQ (reference sequence). The CDR3 spans 12 residues. CDR3 region: CASSLVAYGYTF. The CDR3 nucleotides read TGTGCCAGCAGCTTAGTAGCCTATGGCTACACCTTC.

J is TRBJ1-1 and V is TRBV6-2 or TRBV6-3; TRBD1 matches 8 bases. The length of the CDR3 is 14 residues. CDR1 MNHEY and CDR2 SVGEGT come from the germline V gene. Germline trimming cut 2 bases from V and 4 bases from J; bases unmatched to any gene: 3. CDR3 nucleotides: TGTGCCAGCAGTTACACGACAGGGGTCACTGAAGCTTTCTTT. It codes for CASSYTTGVTEAFF.

This clone was detected a few times. Other DNA sequences from this sample encode an identical CDR3 as well. The rearrangement joins TRBV28 to TRBJ2-7, with D unclear. V was trimmed by 4 bases and J by 2 bases, leaving 3 bases between them. The CDR3 is made up of 11 amino acids. Germline V gives CDR1 MDHEN, CDR2 SYDVKM. This chain's CDR3 is CASSSTYEQYF. CDR3 DNA sequence: TGTGCCAGCAGTTCAACCTACGAGCAGTACTTC.

This clone was counted a single time. The rearrangement links TRBV5-1 to TRBJ2-1, with 9 bases matching TRBD2. The germline CDR1 and CDR2 sequences are SGHRS and YFSETQ. CDR3 length: 15 amino acids. V shed 6 bases, J shed 3 bases, and the junction held 7 bases outside the gene matches. CDR3 region: CASTWGLAIYNEQFF. The CDR3 coding sequence is TGCGCCAGCACGTGGGGACTAGCCATCTACAATGAGCAGTTCTTC.

The chain links TRBV27 to TRBJ2-6; TRBD1 matches at 7 bases. The ends lost 6 bases at V and 6 bases at J; junction bases unmatched: 5. CDR1 is MNHEY, CDR2 SMNVEV, per germline (reference sequence). This CDR3 region has 14 residues. The CDR3, as DNA: TGTGCCAGCAGGAGGGGGCCGGAGGCCAACGTCCTGACTTTC. Protein product: CASRRGPEANVLTF.

There are a few counts of this clone. The chain recombines TRBV10-3 with TRBJ2-3, with D uncertain. Trimming stripped 8 bases from V and 5 bases from J, with 11 bases between. The CDR3 length is 12 residues. CDR1 ENHRY and CDR2 SYGVKD come from the germline V gene. This chain's CDR3 is CAIAPRVDTQYF. DNA of the CDR3: TGTGCCATCGCCCCTCGAGTAGATACGCAGTATTTT.

This chain links TRBV5-8 with TRBJ2-6; 7 bases match TRBD1. Germline trimming cut 4 bases from V and 0 bases from J; bases unmatched to any gene: 7. Germline V gene lookup returns CDR1 SGHTS and CDR2 YDEGEE. The CDR3 consists of 17 residues. The CDR3 DNA follows: TGTGCCAGCAGCAGAAAACAGGGGTCCTCTGGGGCCAACGTCCTGACTTTC. Encoded protein: CASSRKQGSSGANVLTF. Full variable domain (missing parts from reference TRBV5-8 and TRBJ2-6): EAGVTQSPTHLIKTRGQQATLRCSPISGHTSVYWYQQALGLGLQFLLWYDEGEERNRGNFPPRFSGRQFPNYSSELNVNALELEDSALYLCASSRKQGSSGANVLTFGAGSRLTVL.

This clone was recorded once. The chain recombines TRBV7-2 with TRBJ2-7; 8 nucleotides line up with TRBD2. Germline lookup yields CDR1 SGHTA and CDR2 FQGNSA. The CDR3 totals 12 residues. V was clipped by 3 bases and J by 9 bases; unmatched bases: 4. Here the CDR3 reads CASSFRAGGQYF. Written as DNA, the CDR3 is TGTGCCAGCAGCTTTCGGGCGGGGGGGCAGTACTTC.

The chain is built from TRBV19 and TRBJ2-1; 15 bases agree with TRBD2. V was clipped by 7 bases and J by 7 bases; unmatched bases: 5. CDR1 is LNHDA and CDR2 is SQIVND in the germline V gene (reference sequence). The length of the CDR3 is 15 residues. The DNA of the CDR3 is TGTGCCAGTATAGGGACTAGCGGGAGGTTTAATGAGCAGTTCTTC. Protein product: CASIGTSGRFNEQFF.

This chain joins TRBV29-1 and TRBJ2-7; weak D call: TRBD1 (6 bases). Germline V lookup: CDR1 SQVTM, CDR2 ANQGSEA. V dropped 6 bases and J dropped 3 bases, with 9 bases sitting between them. This CDR3 spans 11 amino acids. The CDR3, as DNA: TGCAGCGTCAGAGGGGGCTACGAGCAGTACTTC. This codes for CSVRGGYEQYF.

The chain links TRBV5-1 to TRBJ1-1; D is unclear. This CDR3 region has 13 residues. V dropped 1 base and J dropped 1 base, with 5 bases sitting between them. CDR1 and CDR2 from the germline V gene are SGHRS and YFSETQ. The CDR3 DNA sequence: TGCGCCAGCAGCTTGCAGGAGAACACTGAAGCTTTCTTT. This codes for CASSLQENTEAFF. Complete variable domain (other parts from reference TRBV5-1 and TRBJ1-1): KAGVTQTPRYLIKTRGQQVTLSCSPISGHRSVSWYQQTPGQGLQFLFEYFSETQRNKGNFPGRFSGRQFSNSRSEMNVSTLELGDSALYLCASSLQENTEAFFGQGTRLTVV.

As DNA, the CDR3 is TGTGCCAGCAGCTTGTCAGCGGGAGGGGGAGATACGCAGTATTTT. It codes for CASSLSAGGGDTQYF. The chain links TRBV5-4 to TRBJ2-3; 10 positions match TRBD2. Losses at the gene ends were 1 base for V and 5 bases for J; bases not matched to a gene: 4. CDR3 length equals 15 residues. Germline V lookup: CDR1 SGHNT, CDR2 YYREEE (reference sequence).

This sequence joins TRBV15 and TRBJ1-3, with TRBD1 matching over 9 bases. V shed 0 bases, J shed 5 bases, and the junction held 8 bases outside the gene matches. The CDR3 covers 17 residues. Germline CDR1 is LNHNV and CDR2 is YYDKDF (reference sequence). CDR3 coding DNA: TGTGCCACCAGCAGAGATCGGGGGACAGGGTCTAGAAACACCATATATTTT. Its translation is CATSRDRGTGSRNTIYF.

As DNA, the CDR3 is TGTGCCAGCAGCGTTGGGGACAGCTCTGGAAACACCATATATTTT. This translates into CASSVGDSSGNTIYF. This chain connects TRBV9 to TRBJ1-3; 7 bases align to TRBD1. With V trimmed by 2 bases and J by 0 bases, 2 bases remained unmatched. This CDR3 is built from 15 residues. Germline CDR1 SGDLS, CDR2 YYNGEE.

This clone was detected only a few times. The chain carries TRBV10-2 and TRBJ2-1; D is perhaps TRBD2 (5 bases). CDR3 length: 18 residues. Between the trimmed V and J ends, which lost 0 bases and 0 bases, there was a span of 15 bases. Germline V gene lookup returns CDR1 WSHSY and CDR2 SAAADI. The CDR3 nucleotides are TGCGCCAGCAGTGAGTCAGGTTTTCGGGGAAGCTCCTACAATGAGCAGTTCTTC. As protein: CASSESGFRGSSYNEQFF.